This T cell receptor (beta chain) was sequenced in a study of T cells in Graves' hyperthyroidism and ophthalmopathy. It was RNA transcripts that yielded the amplified TCR beta CDR3 regions. The study used the HTBI primer set for a first-round RT-PCR of the TCR CDR3. TCRdb fed the multiplex PCR reads into MiXCR, producing one record per CDR3 protein. The table lists hundreds of thousands of distinct CDR3 sequences, approximately 15% of them singletons. Clinical Activity Scores of at least 3, NOSPECS grades of at least 4 and durations under 3 months characterized ophthalmopathy patients. Exclusion of patients followed from uncontrolled infection, other autoimmune disease, pregnancy or lactation. Ten or more counts support this clonotype. What it recognizes is unknown. Germline V gene data show CDR1 as SGDLS and CDR2 as YYNGEE. With V trimmed by 3 bases and J by 3 bases, 5 bases remained unmatched. There are 15 residues in the CDR3.

Study-wide points: Among clonotypes expanded in thyroid above 0.001, most were also found in blood.

The sequencing sample was made of blood. This clonotype was sampled from a woman aged 45-59 years with Graves' ophthalmopathy. The chain couples TRBV9 to TRBJ1-5; 8 bases are a match to TRBD1. This CDR3 is CASSAGQAFNQPQHF. For the CDR3, the DNA is TGTGCCAGCAGCGCGGGACAGGCATTCAATCAGCCCCAGCATTTT.